The next 3 T cell receptor beta chains were all read from a single sample in a study of tumor-infiltrating lymphocytes in primary liver carcinoma. cDNA specific to TCR beta was made from about 550 ng of total RNA, with a constant-region primer employed for priming. Construction of TCR beta libraries relied on three successive nested multiplex PCR rounds employing slightly modified ARM-PCR. The two initial PCR rounds, nine to eleven cycles each, used TRBV1-TRBV30 forward and C-beta reverse primers. TCRdb passed the multiplex PCR reads through MiXCR, listing each CDR3 protein once. The sample comprises about 180,000 distinct CDR3 sequences, 60% of which are singletons, and under 75% rests with the top ten. The study extracted blood RNA from unsorted whole blood and also extracted germline DNA. Sequencing was performed on peripheral blood. The receptors stem from a man in his forties with primary liver carcinoma and hepatitis B virus infection.

This clonotype has more than one count but fewer than ten. V gene TRBV6-6 combines with J gene TRBJ2-7, with TRBD1 identical over 7 bases. Germline CDR1 MNHNY, CDR2 SVGAGI (reference sequence). V lost 8 bases and J lost 4; bases outside the gene matches: 8. This CDR3 has 13 amino acids. The CDR3 bases are TGTGCCAGCGACTCAGGGGGATTTTACGAGCAGTACTTC. Amino acid sequence: CASDSGGFYEQYF.

This clonotype was picked up one time. Possible read error: a much larger clone is one base away. The chain couples TRBV6-5 to TRBJ1-3; D is unclear. The V gene's germline CDR1 is MNHEY and CDR2 SVGAGI. The germline V and J ends were trimmed by 8 bases and 0 bases, with 11 bases remaining between them. CDR3 length: 14 residues. CDR3 sequence (DNA): TGTGCCAGCGGCAAGCATATCTCTGGAAACACCATATATTTT. Translation: CASGKHISGNTIYF.

Only a few counts were recorded for this clonotype. The chain uses TRBV6-6 and TRBJ1-1; no clear D. There are 12 residues in the CDR3. Trimming shortened V by 6 bases and J by 1 base, and 6 bases separated the two germline ends. Germline lookup yields CDR1 MNHNY and CDR2 SVGAGI (reference sequence). The CDR3 coding sequence is TGTGCCAGCAGGTCCAGGAACACTGAAGCTTTCTTT. Amino acids: CASRSRNTEAFF.